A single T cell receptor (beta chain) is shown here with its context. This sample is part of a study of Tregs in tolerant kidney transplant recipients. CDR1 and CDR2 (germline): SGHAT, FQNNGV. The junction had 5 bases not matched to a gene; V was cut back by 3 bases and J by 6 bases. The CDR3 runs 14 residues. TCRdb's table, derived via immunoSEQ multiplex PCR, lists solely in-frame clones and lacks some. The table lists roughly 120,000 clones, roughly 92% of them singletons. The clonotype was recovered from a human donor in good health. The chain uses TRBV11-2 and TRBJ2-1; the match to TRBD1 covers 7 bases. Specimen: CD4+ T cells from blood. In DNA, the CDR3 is TGTGCCAGCAGCTTTCTGACAGGGCGCAATGAGCAGTTCTTC. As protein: CASSFLTGRNEQFF.